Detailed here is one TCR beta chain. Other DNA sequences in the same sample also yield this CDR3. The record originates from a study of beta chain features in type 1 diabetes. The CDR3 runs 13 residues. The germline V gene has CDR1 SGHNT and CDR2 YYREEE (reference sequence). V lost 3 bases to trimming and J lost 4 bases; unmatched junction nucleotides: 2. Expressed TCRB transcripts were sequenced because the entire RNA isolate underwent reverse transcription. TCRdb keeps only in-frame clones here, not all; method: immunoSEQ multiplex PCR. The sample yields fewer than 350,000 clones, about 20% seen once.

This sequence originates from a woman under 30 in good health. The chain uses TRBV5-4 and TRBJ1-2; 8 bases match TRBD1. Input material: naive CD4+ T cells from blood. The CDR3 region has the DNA TGTGCCAGCAGCTCAGGACAGGGCTATGGCTACACCTTC. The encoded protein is CASSSGQGYGYTF.